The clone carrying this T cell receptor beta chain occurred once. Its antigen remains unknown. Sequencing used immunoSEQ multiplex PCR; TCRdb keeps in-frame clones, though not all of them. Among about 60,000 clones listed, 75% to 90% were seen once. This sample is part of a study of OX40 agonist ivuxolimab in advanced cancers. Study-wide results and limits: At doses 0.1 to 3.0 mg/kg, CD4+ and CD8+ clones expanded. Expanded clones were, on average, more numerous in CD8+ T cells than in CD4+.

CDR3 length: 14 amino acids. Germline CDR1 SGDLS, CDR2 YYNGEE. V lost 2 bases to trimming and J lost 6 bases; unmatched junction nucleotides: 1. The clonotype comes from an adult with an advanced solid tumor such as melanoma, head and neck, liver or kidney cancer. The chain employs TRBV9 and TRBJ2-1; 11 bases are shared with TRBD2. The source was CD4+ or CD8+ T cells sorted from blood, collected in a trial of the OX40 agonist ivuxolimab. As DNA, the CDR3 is TGTGCCAGCAGCGTTGGGACTAGCGGCAATGAGCAGTTCTTC. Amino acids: CASSVGTSGNEQFF.